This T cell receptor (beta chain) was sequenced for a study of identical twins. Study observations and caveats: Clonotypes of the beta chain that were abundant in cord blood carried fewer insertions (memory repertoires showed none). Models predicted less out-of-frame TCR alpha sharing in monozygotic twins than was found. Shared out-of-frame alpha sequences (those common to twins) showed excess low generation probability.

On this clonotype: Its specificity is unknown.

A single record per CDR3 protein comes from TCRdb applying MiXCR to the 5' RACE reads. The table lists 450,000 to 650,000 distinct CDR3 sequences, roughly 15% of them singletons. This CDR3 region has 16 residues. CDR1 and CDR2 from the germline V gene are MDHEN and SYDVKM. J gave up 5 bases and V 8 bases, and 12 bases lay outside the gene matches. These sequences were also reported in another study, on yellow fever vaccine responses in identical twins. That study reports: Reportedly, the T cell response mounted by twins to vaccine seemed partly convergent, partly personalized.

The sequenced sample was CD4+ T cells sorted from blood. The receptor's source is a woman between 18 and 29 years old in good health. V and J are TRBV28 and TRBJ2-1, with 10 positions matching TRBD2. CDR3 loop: CASGEGSGRAHNEQFF. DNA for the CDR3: TGTGCCAGCGGAGAGGGAAGCGGGAGGGCCCACAATGAGCAGTTCTTC.